What follows are 20 T cell receptor beta chains derived from one specimen sequenced in a study of human T cells and chemical hapten exposure. It was unfractionated whole blood from which total RNA was extracted. Single cDNA molecules in the library carried unique molecular identifiers attached during preparation. Using its own MiXCR run on the reads, TCRdb lists one record per CDR3 protein. The sample contains 100,000 to 150,000 distinct CDR3 sequences, over 7% of which appear only once. The specimen sequenced was whole blood. These receptors were collected from a human donor in good health. Some clones in this sample may be carry-over from other donors' samples.

This chain links TRBV11-2 with TRBJ2-4, with D perhaps matching TRBD1 (6 bases). CDR1 is SGHAT, CDR2 FQNNGV, per germline. CDR3 length: 15 residues. Deletions cut 5 bases from V and 0 bases from J, with 11 bases between. CDR3 sequence (DNA): TGTGCCAGCAGCCGGACAGCTGAAGCCAAAAACATTCAGTACTTC. Translating it yields CASSRTAEAKNIQYF. Full variable domain (outside the CDR3, taken from reference TRBV11-2 and TRBJ2-4): EAGVAQSPRYKIIEKRQSVAFWCNPISGHATLYWYQQILGQGPKLLIQFQNNGVVDDSQLPKDRFSAERLKGVDSTLKIQPAKLEDSAVYLCASSRTAEAKNIQYFGAGTRLSVL.

The chain couples TRBV6-1 to TRBJ2-7, with 9 bases lining up with TRBD1. This CDR3 is built from 12 residues. J lost 5 bases, V lost 6 bases, and 2 bases had no gene match. In germline, CDR1 is MNHNS, CDR2 SASEGT. In DNA form, the CDR3 reads TGTGCCAGCAGGGACAGGGGCCACGAGCAGTACTTC. Translating gives CASRDRGHEQYF.

The chain combines TRBV12-3 or TRBV12-4 with TRBJ2-3; the D is unclear. The V and J ends lost 6 bases and 4 bases respectively, with 11 bases between them. This CDR3 contains 13 residues. The chain's CDR3 is CASRPTTSDTQYF. CDR3 nucleotides: TGTGCCAGCAGACCTACTACCTCAGATACGCAGTATTTT.

J is TRBJ2-1 and V is TRBV7-2; TRBD2 matches at 9 bases. The V gene's germline CDR1 is SGHTA and CDR2 FQGNSA. V shed 1 base, J shed 2 bases, and the junction held 6 bases outside the gene matches. The CDR3 runs 17 residues. The CDR3 DNA follows: TGTGCCAGCAGCTTAGGAGGGATAGCGGGAGCCTACAATGAGCAGTTCTTC. This codes for CASSLGGIAGAYNEQFF. Using reference TRBV7-2 and TRBJ2-1 for the parts outside the CDR3, the full variable domain is GAGVSQSPSNKVTEKGKDVELRCDPISGHTALYWYRQSLGQGLEFLIYFQGNSAPDKSGLPSDRFSAERTGGSVSTLTIQRTQQEDSAVYLCASSLGGIAGAYNEQFFGPGTRLTVL.

This clonotype was observed at least ten times. The chain has TRBV12-3 or TRBV12-4 and TRBJ1-1; D ambiguous. V lost 3 bases to trimming and J lost 0 bases, with 8 bases between them. This CDR3 spans 14 amino acids. The CDR3, as DNA: TGTGCCAGCAGTTTCCAAACATTGAACACTGAAGCTTTCTTT. Translating gives CASSFQTLNTEAFF.

The sample holds many counts of this clonotype. The chain employs TRBV4-1 and TRBJ1-4; D gene ambiguous. The germline gives CDR1 MGHRA, CDR2 YSYEKL. CDR3 length equals 12 residues. Trimming stripped 0 bases from V and 6 bases from J, with 2 bases between. DNA of the CDR3: TGCGCCAGCAGCCAAGATTATGAAAAACTGTTTTTT. It yields the protein CASSQDYEKLFF.

This clonotype was counted ten times or more. The V call is TRBV2, the J call TRBJ1-6; D is perhaps TRBD1 (5 bases). The CDR3 runs to 15 residues. Trimming pared 1 base from V and 7 bases from J, leaving 11 bases between. From germline, CDR1 is SNHLY and CDR2 FYNNEI. The CDR3 sequence: CASSEGQGRNSPLHF. The CDR3 bases are TGTGCCAGCAGTGAAGGGCAGGGAAGAAATTCACCCCTCCACTTT.

V is TRBV10-2 and J is TRBJ2-7; 9 positions agree with TRBD2. From germline, CDR1 is WSHSY and CDR2 SAAADI. The CDR3 is 14 residues long. V was clipped by 6 bases and J by 2 bases; unmatched bases: 5. CDR3 in DNA: TGCGCCAGCAGGCTGGCGGGGGGGACCTACGAGCAGTACTTC. Protein sequence: CASRLAGGTYEQYF.

The chain carries TRBV2 and TRBJ2-5; D might be TRBD1 or TRBD2, each matching 5 bases. The CDR3 loop spans 15 amino acids. The germline CDR1 and CDR2 sequences are SNHLY and FYNNEI. With 6 bases removed from V and 5 bases from J, the gap between germline ends came to 19 bases. The CDR3 sequence is CASRRRDGEQETQYF. CDR3 bases: TGTGCCAGCAGACGCCGGGACGGGGAGCAGGAGACCCAGTACTTC.

This clonotype was detected many times. The genes are TRBV7-2 and TRBJ2-4, with D possibly TRBD2 on 5 matching bases. CDR3 length: 16 residues. Trimming took 0 bases from V and 7 from J, leaving 16 bases between them. Germline V lookup: CDR1 SGHTA, CDR2 FQGNSA. The CDR3 region is CASSLAADRWENIQYF. In DNA, the CDR3 is TGTGCCAGCAGCTTAGCCGCGGACCGATGGGAGAACATTCAGTACTTC.

V and J are TRBV7-8 and TRBJ2-5; TRBD2 matches at 8 bases. Germline lookup yields CDR1 SGHVS and CDR2 FQNEAQ. After removal of 5 bases from V and 1 base from J, the junction contained 18 bases not matched to a gene. The CDR3 has 19 amino acids. The chain's CDR3 is CASSPAGVMGGELQETQYF. For the CDR3, the DNA is TGTGCCAGCAGCCCAGCGGGGGTTATGGGGGGGGAACTCCAAGAGACCCAGTACTTC.

Concerning this clonotype itself: A much larger clone differs by one base, so this may be a read error. This rearrangement joins TRBV5-5 to TRBJ1-1; 8 positions agree with TRBD1. Germline assignment: CDR1 SGHKS and CDR2 YYEKEE (reference sequence). The CDR3 consists of 15 residues. CDR3 protein: CACSLSGGSNTEAFF. In nucleotides, the CDR3 is TGTGCCTGCAGCCTGTCAGGGGGCTCGAACACTGAAGCTTTCTTT.

This clonotype came up a few times. The J gene is TRBJ2-1, the V gene TRBV4-3; 8 bases agree with TRBD1. V shed 1 base, J shed 8 bases, and the junction held 7 bases outside the gene matches. Germline lookup yields CDR1 LGHNA and CDR2 YSLEER. This CDR3 has 15 amino acids. CDR3 sequence: CASSQGDRPPDEQFF. CDR3 nucleotide sequence: TGCGCCAGCAGCCAAGGGGACAGGCCCCCCGATGAGCAGTTCTTC.

This clonotype was seen a handful of times. This chain joins TRBV6-2 or TRBV6-3 and TRBJ2-1; 12 nucleotides align to TRBD2. Germline V CDR1 and CDR2: MNHEY, SVGEGT. The CDR3 has 16 amino acids. With 6 bases clipped from V and 10 bases from J, the junction kept 13 bases outside the gene matches. In DNA form, the CDR3 reads TGTGCCAGCAGGGACGGAGCTAGCGGGGGGGCCGACGAGCAGTTCTTC. It translates to CASRDGASGGADEQFF.

This chain connects TRBV7-2 to TRBJ2-7; D remains ambiguous. V was pared by 9 bases and J by 2 bases, with 14 bases between. Germline CDR1 and CDR2: SGHTA and FQGNSA. This CDR3 is built from 13 residues. The CDR3 spells CASLAQDPYEQYF. CDR3 bases: TGTGCCAGTCTTGCGCAGGACCCCTACGAGCAGTACTTC.

This chain joins TRBV15 and TRBJ2-1, with D possibly matching TRBD1 (5 bases). Trimming pared 6 bases from V and 4 bases from J, leaving 7 bases between. Germline V gene data show CDR1 as LNHNV and CDR2 as YYDKDF (reference sequence). The CDR3 totals 12 residues. CDR3 sequence: CATSHRYNEQFF. The DNA for the CDR3 is TGTGCCACCAGTCACAGGTACAATGAGCAGTTCTTC.

This clonotype was observed many times. The gene calls are TRBV7-2 and TRBJ1-4; no definite D call. Trimming stripped 5 bases from V and 0 bases from J, with 7 bases between. This CDR3 has 14 residues. Germline CDR1 reads SGHTA; CDR2 reads FQGNSA. The CDR3 coding sequence is TGTGCCAGCAGCCCTACAGCAACTAATGAAAAACTGTTTTTT. Its translation: CASSPTATNEKLFF. The variable domain in full, with the rest retrieved from reference TRBV7-2 and TRBJ1-4, is GAGVSQSPSNKVTEKGKDVELRCDPISGHTALYWYRQSLGQGLEFLIYFQGNSAPDKSGLPSDRFSAERTGGSVSTLTIQRTQQEDSAVYLCASSPTATNEKLFFGSGTQLSVL.

This clonotype was picked up many times. This sequence joins TRBV7-2 and TRBJ1-4; D ambiguous. V was pared by 3 bases and J by 1 base, with 6 bases between. Looked up from germline, CDR1 is SGHTA and CDR2 is FQGNSA. This CDR3 region has 14 residues. CDR3 in amino acids: CASSFGRTNEKLFF. DNA of the CDR3: TGTGCCAGCAGCTTCGGTCGAACTAATGAAAAACTGTTTTTT.

Ten or more counts support this clonotype. The chain recombines TRBV7-2 with TRBJ1-2, with D possibly matching TRBD1 (5 bases). Trimming left V 0 bases short and J 2 bases short, with 7 bases between. Germline assignment: CDR1 SGHTA and CDR2 FQGNSA. This CDR3 is built from 14 residues. This CDR3 is CASSLATGNYGYTF. The CDR3 DNA follows: TGTGCCAGCAGCTTAGCAACAGGCAACTATGGCTACACCTTC.

The CDR3 nucleotides are TGTGCCAGCAGGCCCAGTGCGGGGGCCAATATCTATAGCAATCAGCCCCAGCATTTT. Translated, it gives CASRPSAGANIYSNQPQHF. The rearrangement links TRBV6-1 to TRBJ1-5; perhaps TRBD1 as D (6 bases). V gave up 6 bases and J gave up 0 bases, with 24 bases separating them. This CDR3 region has 19 residues. Germline V CDR1 and CDR2: MNHNS, SASEGT.